This T cell receptor beta chain was found in a study of human T cells and chemical hapten exposure. There are a few counts of this clonotype. Library construction involved attaching unique molecular identifiers to individual cDNA molecules, which allowed quantitative, reproducible TCR counting. In the original workflow: TCR counts had a median of around 94,000 per sample and spanned roughly 20,000 to 690,600. One entry per CDR3 protein, called by TCRdb with MiXCR from the reads. TCRdb, rather than the study authors, made the V and J calls. The repertoire holds about 120,000 distinct CDR3 sequences, with about 8.9% as singletons. The V and J ends lost 7 bases and 0 bases respectively, with 10 bases between them. CDR1 and CDR2 from the germline V gene are SGHTS and YDEGEE. This CDR3 contains 13 residues. Total RNA came from unfractionated whole blood.

The sample comprised whole blood. The source of this sequence is a human donor in good health. Some clones in this sample may be carry-over from other donors' samples. The chain uses TRBV5-8 and TRBJ1-2; D unclear. CDR3 sequence reads: CASPITTNYGYTF. CDR3 sequence (DNA): TGTGCCAGCCCGATAACGACTAACTATGGCTACACCTTC.